This paragraph covers one TCR beta chain sequence. The antigen is unknown. The data derive from a study of cytomegalovirus exposure and HLA in healthy donors. Study overall: Around 87 million unique TCRs, all from HLA-typed donors, were included in an early release of the data. General observations from the study: The authors later found most CMV-associated TCR beta chains appeared HLA-restricted. The authors listed some 150 TCR beta chains as cytomegalovirus-associated.

Donors consisted of healthy bone marrow donors. CDR1 and CDR2 (germline): MDHEN, SYDVKM. V lost 6 bases and J lost 7, with 16 bases in between. The CDR3 runs 14 residues. Vbeta (60) and Jbeta (13) primers were used in the PCR. The assay was immunoSEQ multiplex PCR, and TCRdb's table has in-frame clones only and misses some. Found here are over 150,000 clones, 80% to 85% of them singletons; the top ten hold around 6.3%. The chain joins TRBV28 to TRBJ1-3; no definite D call. The material sequenced was PBMCs. The source is a woman aged 50 to 60 in good health and CMV-seropositive. CDR3 DNA sequence: TGTGCCAGCAGCTCTGGGCAGATCAGGAACACCATATATTTT. Translated, it gives CASSSGQIRNTIYF. Full variable domain (remainder filled in from reference TRBV28 and TRBJ1-3): DVKVTQSSRYLVKRTGEKVFLECVQDMDHENMFWYRQDPGLGLRLIYFSYDVKMKEKGDIPEGYSVSREKKERFSLILESASTNQTSMYLCASSSGQIRNTIYFGEGSWLTVV.